These 27 T cell receptor beta chains share one sample of origin, sequenced in a study of blood T cell repertoires in COVID-19. Repertoires were generated with immunoSEQ multiplex PCR, while TCRdb's copy carries only in-frame clones and drops some. Here the sample spans approximately 270,000 clones, about 90% being singletons. Sequenced material: PBMCs or T cells enriched from blood (not recorded which). Receptors were obtained from a human donor in a cohort exposed to, infected with or recovered from COVID-19 (not recorded which). The donor label of this sample is uncertain.

V gene TRBV18 combines with J gene TRBJ2-1; D might be TRBD1 (6 bases). There are 17 residues in the CDR3. Trimming took 3 bases from V and 0 from J, leaving 15 bases between them. CDR1 is KGHSH and CDR2 is LQKENI in the germline V gene. The CDR3 nucleotides read TGTGCCAGCTCACCGATCGAAACAGGGATCTCCTACAATGAGCAGTTCTTC. It encodes CASSPIETGISYNEQFF.

A note on this clone: Within the sample, other DNA sequences also encode this same CDR3. This chain uses TRBV4-2 with TRBJ2-3; 8 nucleotides match TRBD2. The germline gives CDR1 LGHNA, CDR2 YNFKEQ. With 0 bases clipped from V and 3 bases from J, the junction kept 8 bases outside the gene matches. CDR3 length: 17 amino acids. The CDR3 DNA reads as TGTGCCAGCAGCCAAGATCGCCAGCGGGGGAATACAGATACGCAGTATTTT. Protein: CASSQDRQRGNTDTQYF.

V usage is TRBV7-9 and J usage is TRBJ2-1; 8 nucleotides agree with TRBD2. CDR1 SEHNR and CDR2 FQNEAQ come from the germline V gene (reference sequence). This CDR3 contains 17 residues. The J segment lost 7 bases and the V segment lost 3 bases, leaving 14 bases of the junction unmatched. The chain's CDR3 is CASSFPAGATLGNEQFF. The CDR3 DNA reads as TGTGCCAGCAGCTTCCCAGCGGGGGCGACCTTGGGAAATGAGCAGTTCTTC.

The chain has TRBV28 and TRBJ2-5, with a weak D call TRBD1 (7 bases). Germline V lookup: CDR1 MDHEN, CDR2 SYDVKM. This CDR3 region has 13 residues. Trimming shortened V by 6 bases and J by 5 bases, and 13 bases separated the two germline ends. CDR3 nucleotides: TGTGCCAGCAGCGTTCAGGGGGGCGAGACCCAGTACTTC. Its protein product is CASSVQGGETQYF. The variable domain in full, with the rest retrieved from reference TRBV28 and TRBJ2-5, is DVKVTQSSRYLVKRTGEKVFLECVQDMDHENMFWYRQDPGLGLRLIYFSYDVKMKEKGDIPEGYSVSREKKERFSLILESASTNQTSMYLCASSVQGGETQYFGPGTRLLVL.

The rearrangement uses TRBV10-3 and TRBJ2-7, with TRBD1 as a possible D gene (5 bases). Per germline, CDR1 ENHRY and CDR2 SYGVKD. CDR3 length equals 16 residues. V lost 0 bases and J 0 bases, leaving 12 bases between the germline ends. The CDR3 DNA reads TGTGCCATCAGTGAGTCTGGGGCAGAGAGCTCCTACGAGCAGTACTTC. This codes for CAISESGAESSYEQYF.

This chain connects TRBV7-2 to TRBJ1-1; no clear D. This CDR3 is built from 14 residues. Per germline, CDR1 SGHTA and CDR2 FQGNSA. V was clipped by 5 bases and J by 8 bases, with 18 bases between them. The CDR3 coding sequence is TGTGCCAGCAGCCTCCCCGGGTCTCTGAGGGAAGCTTTCTTT. Amino acid sequence: CASSLPGSLREAFF.

This clone was seen a single time. The rearrangement joins TRBV5-4 to TRBJ2-7; 7 bases agree with TRBD1. Trimming took 4 bases from V and 5 from J; bases not matched to a gene: 3. Germline V gene sequence: CDR1 SGHNT, CDR2 YYREEE (reference sequence). The CDR3 has 12 amino acids. CDR3 sequence reads: CASSLGTDEQYF. In DNA form, the CDR3 reads TGTGCCAGCAGCCTTGGGACAGACGAGCAGTACTTC.

This clone appeared once. The J gene is TRBJ1-4, the V gene TRBV7-9; maybe TRBD1 (5 bases). The length of the CDR3 is 13 residues. Germline CDR1 and CDR2: SEHNR and FQNEAQ (reference sequence). V dropped 6 bases and J dropped 8 bases, with 13 bases sitting between them. DNA for the CDR3: TGTGCCAGCAGGTCAGGGTCGAGGGAAAAACTGTTTTTT. Its protein is CASRSGSREKLFF.

This clone came up once. The genes are TRBV10-3 and TRBJ1-2; TRBD1 might be the D (5 bases). Germline CDR1 and CDR2: ENHRY and SYGVKD. V gave up 7 bases and J gave up 2 bases, with 8 bases separating them. The CDR3 consists of 12 residues. CDR3 nucleotides: TGTGCCATCAAGGAGGGGAACTATGGCTACACCTTC. It encodes CAIKEGNYGYTF.

The chain combines TRBV30 with TRBJ1-2; D not resolved. This CDR3 has 13 amino acids. Germline V gives CDR1 GTSNPN, CDR2 SVGIG (reference sequence). Trimming shortened V by 4 bases and J by 8 bases, and 17 bases separated the two germline ends. The CDR3 DNA sequence: TGTGCCTGGACTCAGATGACATTTCAAGGCTACACCTTC. Amino acids: CAWTQMTFQGYTF.

A single count supports this clone. This chain connects TRBV29-1 to TRBJ1-2; D is perhaps TRBD1 (6 bases). V was clipped by 7 bases and J by 0 bases, with 9 bases between them. The CDR3 is made up of 12 amino acids. CDR1 SQVTM and CDR2 ANQGSEA come from the germline V gene. The CDR3: CSAGTTNYGYTF. The CDR3 DNA reads TGCAGCGCCGGGACAACTAACTATGGCTACACCTTC.

V gene TRBV2 combines with J gene TRBJ2-7; 12 bases match TRBD2. Germline CDR1 and CDR2: SNHLY and FYNNEI. The CDR3 runs 14 residues. The junction had 4 bases not matched to a gene; V was cut back by 5 bases and J by 5 bases. The CDR3 DNA reads TGTGCCAGCAGTAGACTAGCGGGGGTTAACGAGCAGTACTTC. Translated, it gives CASSRLAGVNEQYF.

V is TRBV9 and J is TRBJ2-7; 9 bases align to TRBD1. The trim removed 4 bases at V and 4 bases at J, leaving 12 bases unmatched. The CDR3 covers 16 residues. CDR1 and CDR2 from the germline V gene are SGDLS and YYNGEE. CDR3 region: CASSLTPGQGMYEQYF. Written as DNA, the CDR3 is TGTGCCAGCAGCCTCACTCCGGGACAGGGTATGTACGAGCAGTACTTC.

The chain links TRBV5-4 to TRBJ2-3; the D gene is possibly TRBD1 (6 bases). Between the trimmed V and J ends, which lost 4 bases and 1 base, there was a span of 10 bases. The CDR3 sequence is 14 residues long. CDR1 SGHNT and CDR2 YYREEE come from the germline V gene (reference sequence). Written as DNA, the CDR3 is TGTGCCAGCAGCACCGGACAGCGCACAGATACGCAGTATTTT. Encoded protein: CASSTGQRTDTQYF.

This clone has a single count. The V gene is TRBV21-1, the J gene TRBJ1-5. TRBV21-1 is a known pseudogene. The CDR3 runs to 19 residues. The CDR3 loop reads CASSKSREMAGVGNQPQHF. The CDR3 region has the DNA TGTGCCAGCAGCAAAAGCCGGGAAATGGCAGGTGTGGGCAATCAGCCCCAGCATTTT.

The chain has TRBV27 and TRBJ1-5; D is perhaps TRBD1 (5 bases). Germline V gene lookup returns CDR1 MNHEY and CDR2 SMNVEV (reference sequence). Trimming stripped 3 bases from V and 3 bases from J, with 9 bases between. This CDR3 has 14 residues. The CDR3 region is CASSLTTVNQPQHF. CDR3 bases: TGTGCCAGCAGTTTGACGACAGTCAATCAGCCCCAGCATTTT.

The V gene is TRBV6-4, the J gene TRBJ1-1, with unresolved D. Germline-derived CDR1 and CDR2 are MRHNA and SNTAGT. The V end was cut by 3 bases, the J end by 1 base, with 12 bases between. The CDR3 loop spans 15 amino acids. CDR3 protein: CASSESFLRNTEAFF. For the CDR3, the DNA is TGTGCCAGCAGTGAATCCTTTTTGAGGAACACTGAAGCTTTCTTT.

This clone appeared once. The J gene is TRBJ2-2, the V gene TRBV30, with 10 bases aligning to TRBD1. The CDR3 is made up of 15 amino acids. Per germline, CDR1 GTSNPN and CDR2 SVGIG (reference sequence). CDR3 in amino acids: CAVQGRDRGTGELFF. The CDR3 DNA is TGTGCAGTCCAAGGCCGGGACAGGGGCACCGGGGAGCTGTTTTTT. Full variable domain (rest looked up from reference TRBV30 and TRBJ2-2): SQTIHQWPATLVQPVGSPLSLECTVEGTSNPNLYWYRQAAGRGLQLLFYSVGIGQISSEVPQNLSASRPQDRQFILSSKKLLLSDSGFYLCAVQGRDRGTGELFFGEGSRLTVL.

This chain connects TRBV18 to TRBJ1-1, with a possible D match to TRBD1 (5 bases). The V and J ends lost 1 base and 5 bases respectively, with 8 bases between them. Germline CDR1 KGHSH, CDR2 LQKENI. The CDR3 sequence is 13 residues long. This CDR3 is CASSPRGVTEAFF. Here the CDR3 DNA reads TGTGCCAGCTCACCACGGGGGGTTACTGAAGCTTTCTTT.

This chain links TRBV7-9 with TRBJ2-7; TRBD1 might be the D (6 bases). The germline V gene encodes CDR1 SEHNR and CDR2 FQNEAQ (reference sequence). This CDR3 has 15 amino acids. Trimming cost V 6 bases and J 3 bases, with 18 bases left between them. DNA for the CDR3: TGTGCCAGCAGTCACCCCAGGGGCAGGGGCTACGAGCAGTACTTC. Translation: CASSHPRGRGYEQYF.

The chain is built from TRBV19 and TRBJ1-1; TRBD1 is a possible D gene (6 bases). The ends were cut back, 1 base at V and 4 bases at J, with 13 bases in the middle. The CDR3 runs 15 residues. The germline CDR1 and CDR2 sequences are LNHDA and SQIVND (reference sequence). In nucleotides, the CDR3 is TGTGCCAGTAGTATAGGGTCGGGGGGCGGCACTGAAGCTTTCTTT. Amino acids: CASSIGSGGGTEAFF.

The chain joins TRBV3-1 (or the pseudogene TRBV3-2) to TRBJ2-3; D is uncertain. Germline values: CDR1 LGHDT, CDR2 YNNKEL (reference sequence). The CDR3 covers 15 residues. The V and J ends lost 4 bases and 0 bases respectively, with 11 bases between them. The CDR3 loop is CASSPSTTSTDTQYF. The CDR3 region has the DNA TGTGCCAGCAGCCCCTCGACGACTAGCACAGATACGCAGTATTTT.

The V and J genes are TRBV5-1 and TRBJ2-1; 7 bases align to TRBD1. The germline gives CDR1 SGHRS, CDR2 YFSETQ. Trimming at V came to 3 bases and at J to 0 bases, leaving 6 bases not matched to a gene. The CDR3 sequence is 16 residues long. The CDR3 nucleotides are TGCGCCAGCAGCTGGGGGACAGTTAGCTCCTACAATGAGCAGTTCTTC. This sequence encodes CASSWGTVSSYNEQFF.

This clone appeared a single time. The chain uses TRBV4-2 and TRBJ2-7; 7 positions match TRBD1. This CDR3 is 14 amino acids long. Trimming removed 0 bases from V and 3 bases from J; junction bases left unmatched: 2. Germline assignment: CDR1 LGHNA and CDR2 YNFKEQ. CDR3 sequence reads: CASSQDRGLYEQYF. CDR3 DNA sequence: TGTGCCAGCAGCCAAGATAGGGGGCTCTACGAGCAGTACTTC.

V and J are TRBV6-1 and TRBJ2-6; TRBD2 might be the D (6 bases). Between the trimmed V and J ends, which lost 1 base and 4 bases, there was a span of 14 bases. Germline V CDR1 and CDR2: MNHNS, SASEGT. The CDR3 loop spans 17 amino acids. The CDR3 reads CASSEEVGGRGANVLTF. The CDR3 nucleotides read TGTGCCAGCAGTGAAGAAGTCGGAGGGCGAGGGGCCAACGTCCTGACTTTC.

V is TRBV7-3 and J is TRBJ2-1; 11 bases fit TRBD2. Germline CDR1 is SGHTA and CDR2 is FQGTGA. The CDR3 loop spans 17 amino acids. The J segment lost 9 bases and the V segment lost 5 bases, leaving 15 bases of the junction unmatched. DNA for the CDR3: TGTGCCAGCAGCCCCTCAAGGGTTAGCGGGGGGGCCGGTGAGCAGTTCTTC. It specifies CASSPSRVSGGAGEQFF.

For the CDR3, the DNA is TGTGCCAGCAGCATGCCTTTGGACAGTGGGGACACCATATATTTT. Protein: CASSMPLDSGDTIYF. J is TRBJ1-3 and V is TRBV21-1; the D call in the table, TRBD1, was not verified against the DNA. TRBV21-1 is reported as a pseudogene. This CDR3 contains 15 residues.